Listed below are T cell receptor beta chains from one sample, sequenced in a study of Graves' ophthalmopathy and Graves' hyperthyroidism. TCRdb redid the calling of the multiplex PCR reads with MiXCR, one entry per CDR3 protein. The sample has 150,000 or so distinct CDR3 sequences, roughly two fifths seen once. Specimen: peripheral blood. The receptor set was obtained from a woman aged 35 to 49 with Graves' ophthalmopathy. The CDR3 runs from the conserved cysteine through the conserved F or W. The D gene is left open where the match is weak. The listing skips clone size in some rows; elsewhere it reads once, few, many or a size class.

abundance	v_gene	d_gene	j_gene	CDR3nt	CDR3aa
.	TRBV7-2	TRBD2	TRBJ2-7	TGTGCCAGCAGCCTTCAAGCGGGAGGGCCGTACGAGCAGTACTTC	CASSLQAGGPYEQYF
many	TRBV7-3	.	TRBJ1-5	TGTGCCAGCAGCTTGGGGCAGGATCAGCCCCAGCATTTT	CASSLGQDQPQHF
.	TRBV11-2	TRBD2	TRBJ2-7	TGTGCCAGCAGCAGACTTAGCGGGAGAGGTTACGAGCAGTACTTC	CASSRLSGRGYEQYF
many	TRBV28	.	TRBJ1-2	TGTGCCAGCACGGCAGGGGAATATGGCTACACCTTC	CASTAGEYGYTF
many	TRBV2	.	TRBJ2-5	TGTGCCAGCAGTCAGACAGAACAAGAGACCCAGTACTTC	CASSQTEQETQYF
.	TRBV11-2	TRBD1	TRBJ2-4	TGTGCCAGCAGCTTGACGACAGGGGAAAACATTCAGTACTTC	CASSLTTGENIQYF
.	TRBV6-5	TRBD2	TRBJ2-7	TGTGCCAGCAGACTCGGGACTAGCGCCACCTACGAGCAGTACTTC	CASRLGTSATYEQYF
.	TRBV12-3/TRBV12-4	.	TRBJ1-1	TGTGCCAGCAATCCGGGAGTAGGGACTGAAGCTTTCTTT	CASNPGVGTEAFF
many	TRBV7-6	TRBD1	TRBJ2-5	TGTGCCAGCAGCTTAGCGCCTGGACAGGGGGCCCAAGAGACCCAGTACTTC	CASSLAPGQGAQETQYF
few	TRBV6-1	TRBD1	TRBJ1-2	TGTGCCAGCACCGGGACAGCGACTAACTATGGCTACACCTTC	CASTGTATNYGYTF
many	TRBV6-5	.	TRBJ1-1	TGTGCCAGCAGCTTGGACAGACGAGGAACTGAAGCTTTCTTT	CASSLDRRGTEAFF
many	TRBV10-3	.	TRBJ1-1	TGTGCCATCAGGGAGGGAGGGTTGAACACTGAAGCTTTCTTT	CAIREGGLNTEAFF
many	TRBV29-1	.	TRBJ1-1	TGCAGCGTTGAAGATGACAGTAACACTGAAGCTTTCTTT	CSVEDDSNTEAFF
many	TRBV6-5	TRBD1	TRBJ1-1	TGTGCCAGCAGTCTGACAGGGTTGACCACTGAAGCTTTCTTT	CASSLTGLTTEAFF
.	TRBV28	.	TRBJ1-5	TGTGCCAGCAGTGTCAGGATGGTTAGCAATCAGCCCCAGCATTTT	CASSVRMVSNQPQHF
.	TRBV6-1	TRBD1	TRBJ2-5	TGTGCCAGCCGCAACACAGGGGGTGGCTCGGATAAAGAGACCCAGTACTTC	CASRNTGGGSDKETQYF
many	TRBV6-1	TRBD1	TRBJ1-2	TGTGCCAGCAGTGGACAGGGAATCATCTATGGCTACACCTTC	CASSGQGIIYGYTF
.	TRBV7-3	.	TRBJ2-5	TGTGCCAGCAGCTTGACAGGGAGGCTGGAGACCCAGTACTTC	CASSLTGRLETQYF
many	TRBV4-1	.	TRBJ2-7	TGCGCCAGCAGCCAAGATGGGGACGAGAGCTCCTACGAGCAGTACTTC	CASSQDGDESSYEQYF
many	TRBV5-6	.	TRBJ1-2	TGTGCCAGCAGCCGACCCCAACGCGGGCTCTATGGCTACACCTTC	CASSRPQRGLYGYTF
many	TRBV11-2	.	TRBJ2-5	TGTGCCAGCAGCCTAAGGGCCAGTACCGTCCAAGAGACCCAGTACTTC	CASSLRASTVQETQYF
many	TRBV3-1	.	TRBJ1-1	TGTGCCAGCAGCCAAGATCTGGTGAACACTGAAGCTTTCTTT	CASSQDLVNTEAFF
.	TRBV12-3/TRBV12-4	TRBD1	TRBJ1-5	TGTGCCAGCAGTTACTTACCCGGGACAGGGCAGCCCCAGCATTTT	CASSYLPGTGQPQHF
many	TRBV2	.	TRBJ1-1	TGTGCCAGCAGTGAAGCGTACAACTTGAACACTGAAGCTTTCTTT	CASSEAYNLNTEAFF
few	TRBV15	TRBD1	TRBJ1-1	TGTGCCACCAGCAGTCACAGGGGGCGCAACACTGAAGCTTTCTTT	CATSSHRGRNTEAFF
.	TRBV24-1	TRBD1	TRBJ2-5	TGTGCCACCAGTGATCCCGGACAGGGAAAGACCCAGTACTTC	CATSDPGQGKTQYF
many	TRBV28	.	TRBJ1-5	TGTGCCAGCAGTTTGCCCTCAGGGGACGGCAATCAGCCCCAGCATTTT	CASSLPSGDGNQPQHF
many	TRBV2	.	TRBJ1-2	TGTGCCAGCAGTGACAGGTTTACAGCAAACTATGGCTACACCTTC	CASSDRFTANYGYTF
.	TRBV7-3	TRBD2	TRBJ2-7	TGTGCCAGCAGCATCACTAGCGGAAGCACCTACGAGCAGTACTTC	CASSITSGSTYEQYF
.	TRBV30	.	TRBJ1-1	TGTGCCTGGGTGGGGGGGGAAGCTTTCTTT	CAWVGGEAFF
many	TRBV7-2	.	TRBJ1-5	TGTGCCAGCAGTCCTTACCGGTTTGGGCCCCAGCATTTT	CASSPYRFGPQHF
.	TRBV6-5	.	TRBJ1-1	TGTGCCAGCAGTTACTCCCGGGGGGGGTCGGATTCAGCTTTCTTT	CASSYSRGGSDSAFF
many	TRBV19	TRBD1	TRBJ1-5	TGTGCCAGTAGCCCCCCCCGCCGGGACAGGGATCAGCCCCAGCATTTT	CASSPPRRDRDQPQHF
.	TRBV6-5	.	TRBJ2-5	TGTGCCAGCAGTTACTCGATGTTGGGGGAGACCCAGTACTTC	CASSYSMLGETQYF
once	TRBV28	.	TRBJ2-2	TGTGCCAGCAGTCAAAGGACCGGGGAGCTGTTTTTT	CASSQRTGELFF
.	TRBV28	TRBD1	TRBJ1-2	TGTGCCAGCAGACCCTTCGGAGGGGGCAAAGGCTATGGCTACACCTTC	CASRPFGGGKGYGYTF
many	TRBV6-5	.	TRBJ2-7	TGTGCCAGCAGTTACTCGATTAACTACGAGCAGTACTTC	CASSYSINYEQYF
.	TRBV28	.	TRBJ2-2	TGTGCCAGTCTAGGGGCAGAGAACACCGGGGAGCTGTTTTTT	CASLGAENTGELFF
.	TRBV6-2/TRBV6-3	TRBD1	TRBJ1-5	TGTGCCAGCAGTTCCCGGACAGGGAGGGGTCAGCCCCAGCATTTT	CASSSRTGRGQPQHF
many	TRBV28	.	TRBJ2-2	TGTGCCAGCAGCCAGAGTCCGAACACCGGGGAGCTGTTTTTT	CASSQSPNTGELFF
many	TRBV5-6	.	TRBJ1-2	TGTGCCAGCAGCGGAGCAGGGAACTATGGCTACACCTTC	CASSGAGNYGYTF
many	TRBV5-1	.	TRBJ1-1	TGCGCCAGCAGCGCAGCTGGACAGACTAGAGGCACTGAAGCTTTCTTT	CASSAAGQTRGTEAFF
few	TRBV12-3/TRBV12-4	TRBD2	TRBJ2-5	TGTGCCAGCAGTTCCGGACTAGCGGGACCAGCGCGGGAGACCCAGTACTTC	CASSSGLAGPARETQYF
many	TRBV2	.	TRBJ2-7	TGTGCCAGCAGCCTTTACAGGGTCTACGAGCAGTACTTC	CASSLYRVYEQYF
many	TRBV20-1	.	TRBJ1-1	TGCAGTGCCCTGGACGGCGGTAACACTGAAGCTTTCTTT	CSALDGGNTEAFF
many	TRBV11-2	TRBD2	TRBJ2-7	TGTGCCAGCAGCACCGGGACTAGTCTTTCATACGAGCAGTACTTC	CASSTGTSLSYEQYF
many	TRBV28	.	TRBJ2-5	TGTGCCAGCAGAAAGCCGTACCAAGAGACCCAGTACTTC	CASRKPYQETQYF
many	TRBV28	TRBD1	TRBJ1-5	TGTGCCAGCAGTTTACCTGACAGGGAGTACCAGCCCCAGCATTTT	CASSLPDREYQPQHF
many	TRBV18	TRBD1	TRBJ1-1	TGTGCCAGCTCACCACGGGACAGGGGAGCTGAAGCTTTCTTT	CASSPRDRGAEAFF
many	TRBV7-2	.	TRBJ2-5	TGTGCCAGCAGCTTAGCGATCTGGGGGCCTCAAGAGACCCAGTACTTC	CASSLAIWGPQETQYF
many	TRBV12-3/TRBV12-4	TRBD1	TRBJ1-6	TGTGCCAGCAGTTTTGACAGGGTGACACCCCTCCACTTT	CASSFDRVTPLHF
many	TRBV2	.	TRBJ1-1	TGTGCCAGCCACCCCCGGGAACGGAACACTGAAGCTTTCTTT	CASHPRERNTEAFF
.	TRBV24-1	.	TRBJ2-7	TGTGCCACCAGTGACGCCCAGGGGTATGGTGACGAGCAGTACTTC	CATSDAQGYGDEQYF
.	TRBV2	TRBD1	TRBJ1-2	TGTGCCAGCAGTGAGGGCAGGGGGGTCTATGGCTACACCTTC	CASSEGRGVYGYTF
.	TRBV6-2/TRBV6-3	.	TRBJ2-5	TGTGCCAGCACGGGGCTTTGGAGAGAGACCCAGTACTTC	CASTGLWRETQYF